A selection of T cell receptor beta chains follows, all from one sample in a study of blood T cells in healthy people across ages. Using its own MiXCR run on the 5' RACE reads, TCRdb lists one record per CDR3 protein. Of about 720,000 distinct CDR3 sequences in the sample, 22% were seen once. Material: blood. These receptors all stem from a man aged 65-85 years in good health. Both conserved end residues are part of each CDR3.

>TRBV12-3/TRBV12-4|15
CASSPGTHNTGELFF
>TRBV28|13
CASRAGQFYEQYF
>TRBV14|15
CASSLSGFEREKLFF
>TRBV5-1|16
CASSSISGRGPDTQYF
>TRBV12-3/TRBV12-4|17
CASSFSRAVLGADAQYF
>TRBV27|16
CASRLGGAGYYNEQFF
>TRBV5-1|14
CASSQGTSADTQYF
>TRBV6-6|16
CASSPRQGAGTGELFF
>TRBV6-5|14
CASSMGPWATEAFF
>TRBV28|15
CASSLLPRGSYEQYF
>TRBV5-8|15
CASSSGQGLVETQYF
>TRBV7-2|17
CASSFRLAGVRTDTQYF
>TRBV7-2|13
CASSYGLVSEQFF
>TRBV4-1|17
CASSQEYAASGYNEQFF
>TRBV2|14
CACLRGLETDTQYF
>TRBV14|16
CASSQGLGEYFNEQFF
>TRBV5-1|15
CASSQDGAIQETQYF
>TRBV12-3/TRBV12-4|15
CASSLTGTSNYGYTF
>TRBV9|19
CASSVGVTSYRSSYNEQFF
>TRBV27|13
CASSRGTNYGYTF
>TRBV3-1|13
CASSRPPTDTQYF
>TRBV29-1|15
CSVEDRGMRGNGYTF
>TRBV12-3/TRBV12-4|15
CASSTGGSGKNIQYF